These 31 T cell receptor beta chains came from one sample sequenced in a study of T-cell memory formation after mild COVID-19. From the 5' RACE reads, TCRdb called clonotypes with MiXCR, one entry per CDR3 protein. The sample carries a few hundred thousand distinct CDR3 sequences, 15% to 20% recorded once. The sample comprised PBMCs or a T cell subset sorted from them (not recorded which). The receptor source for this set is a man in his late teens or twenties who had mild COVID-19 (a few samples of this study predate the infection). Cell type and time point are not known.

This sequence joins TRBV14 and TRBJ1-2; D is possibly TRBD1 (5 bases). This CDR3 is built from 15 residues. Germline CDR1 SGHDN, CDR2 FVKESK. V gave up 4 bases and J gave up 5 bases, with 17 bases separating them. The CDR3 DNA reads as TGTGCCAGCAGCCCCTCGATTGGGGGGGTATATGGCTACACCTTC. Its translation is CASSPSIGGVYGYTF.

This clonotype turned up a few times. V usage is TRBV6-5 and J usage is TRBJ1-1; D unresolved. The CDR3 covers 13 residues. Germline V gene sequence: CDR1 MNHEY, CDR2 SVGAGI. Trimming took off 2 bases at V and 1 base at J, with 5 bases between the two ends. The CDR3 loop is CASSYRQNTEAFF. The CDR3 DNA reads TGTGCCAGCAGTTACAGACAGAACACTGAAGCTTTCTTT.

The chain couples TRBV5-4 to TRBJ1-2; 8 nucleotides align to TRBD1. The trim removed 4 bases at V and 8 bases at J, leaving 7 bases unmatched. Germline values: CDR1 SGHNT, CDR2 YYREEE (reference sequence). The CDR3 loop spans 13 amino acids. DNA for the CDR3: TGTGCCAGCAGCCCCTGGACAGGGTTCGGCTACACCTTC. This translates into CASSPWTGFGYTF.

This chain joins TRBV20-1 and TRBJ2-1, with 10 bases lining up with TRBD2. The CDR3 has 15 residues. V shed 3 bases, J shed 0 bases, and the junction held 2 bases outside the gene matches. Germline V gives CDR1 DFQATT, CDR2 SNEGSKA (reference sequence). Written as DNA, the CDR3 is TGCAGTGCTAGCCAGCGGGGGGGCTCCTACAATGAGCAGTTCTTC. This gives the protein CSASQRGGSYNEQFF.

The V call is TRBV9, the J call TRBJ2-5; perhaps TRBD2 as D (6 bases). V was shortened by 4 bases and J by 5 bases, with 18 bases between the two germline ends. From germline, CDR1 is SGDLS and CDR2 YYNGEE. This CDR3 contains 15 residues. The CDR3 DNA is TGTGCCAGCAGCCCCGGACTACTCCGAGGGGAGACCCAGTACTTC. This translates into CASSPGLLRGETQYF. The entire variable domain, with the rest obtained from reference TRBV9 and TRBJ2-5, is as follows: DSGVTQTPKHLITATGQRVTLRCSPRSGDLSVYWYQQSLDQGLQFLIQYYNGEERAKGNILERFSAQQFPDLHSELNLSSLELGDSALYFCASSPGLLRGETQYFGPGTRLLVL.

This clonotype was seen only a few times. CDR3: CASSLAPGVGNTIYF. As DNA, the CDR3 is TGCGCCAGCAGCTTGGCCCCAGGGGTCGGAAACACCATATATTTT. The V and J genes are TRBV5-1 and TRBJ1-3; possibly TRBD1 for D (6 bases). The germline gives CDR1 SGHRS, CDR2 YFSETQ. V gave up 0 bases and J gave up 4 bases, with 11 bases separating them. The CDR3 contains 15 residues. Based on the CDR3 plus reference TRBV5-1 and TRBJ1-3, the full variable domain is KAGVTQTPRYLIKTRGQQVTLSCSPISGHRSVSWYQQTPGQGLQFLFEYFSETQRNKGNFPGRFSGRQFSNSRSEMNVSTLELGDSALYLCASSLAPGVGNTIYFGEGSWLTVV.

This clonotype was seen a handful of times. This chain links TRBV29-1 with TRBJ2-3; D is possibly TRBD2 (5 bases). V dropped 3 bases and J dropped 2 bases, with 9 bases sitting between them. Germline CDR1 SQVTM, CDR2 ANQGSEA. This CDR3 is 13 amino acids long. Here the CDR3 reads CSVDGGPTDTQYF. In nucleotides, the CDR3 is TGCAGCGTTGATGGCGGGCCCACAGATACGCAGTATTTT.

V is TRBV19 and J is TRBJ2-3; D uncertain. The V end was cut by 11 bases, the J end by 0 bases, with 12 bases between. In germline, CDR1 is LNHDA, CDR2 SQIVND (reference sequence). The length of the CDR3 is 13 residues. The CDR3 protein is CAGRSSSTDTQYF. The DNA for the CDR3 is TGTGCCGGCCGGAGTTCTAGCACAGATACGCAGTATTTT.

This clonotype was found a few times. The CDR3 sequence: CSARRRGGETQYF. CDR3 bases: TGCAGTGCTAGACGGCGGGGGGGAGAGACCCAGTACTTC. The chain recombines TRBV20-1 with TRBJ2-5; the match to TRBD2 covers 9 bases. This CDR3 region has 13 residues. The germline V gene has CDR1 DFQATT and CDR2 SNEGSKA (reference sequence). Trimming at V came to 2 bases and at J to 4 bases, leaving 2 bases not matched to a gene.

This clonotype was detected a few times. The CDR3 protein is CASSKEGGSQPQHF. DNA for the CDR3: TGTGCCAGCAGTAAGGAAGGGGGCTCTCAGCCCCAGCATTTT. The rearrangement links TRBV12-3 or TRBV12-4 to TRBJ1-5, with TRBD1 matching 7 bases. The CDR3 loop spans 14 amino acids. The trim removed 5 bases at V and 6 bases at J, leaving 7 bases unmatched.

This clonotype was observed a handful of times. The chain combines TRBV5-1 with TRBJ2-2; TRBD2 matches at 11 bases. Trimming removed 1 base from V and 3 bases from J; junction bases left unmatched: 2. Germline V gene sequence: CDR1 SGHRS, CDR2 YFSETQ. The CDR3 sequence is 16 residues long. CDR3 nucleotide sequence: TGCGCCAGCAGCTTGACTAGCGGGGGCTACACCGGGGAGCTGTTTTTT. This gives the protein CASSLTSGGYTGELFF.

In this sample, this clonotype turned up a few times. As DNA, the CDR3 is TGTGCCAGCAGCTTAAGGGGCAGGGCCCCTGGGGCCAACGTCCTGACTTTC. Amino acids: CASSLRGRAPGANVLTF. The chain has TRBV7-2 and TRBJ2-6; possibly TRBD1 for D (5 bases). In germline, CDR1 is SGHTA, CDR2 FQGNSA. Trimming cost V 2 bases and J 2 bases, with 13 bases left between them. CDR3 length: 17 amino acids.

This clonotype was picked up a small number of times. The V call is TRBV12-3 or TRBV12-4, the J call TRBJ2-2, with 9 bases fitting TRBD2. This CDR3 has 15 residues. V gave up 6 bases and J gave up 4 bases; unmatched junction bases: 6. For the CDR3, the DNA is TGTGCCAGCAGGGTGCGGGGGGGCTCCACCGGGGAGCTGTTTTTT. As protein: CASRVRGGSTGELFF.

V gene TRBV12-3 or TRBV12-4 combines with J gene TRBJ2-5, with 8 nucleotides matching TRBD2. V gave up 2 bases and J gave up 4 bases; unmatched junction bases: 6. The CDR3 contains 15 residues. The CDR3 region is CASSLWSGGPETQYF. CDR3 DNA sequence: TGTGCCAGCAGTTTATGGAGCGGGGGCCCAGAGACCCAGTACTTC.

The chain is built from TRBV6-2 or TRBV6-3 and TRBJ2-7; tentative D call: TRBD1 (6 bases). CDR3 length: 12 residues. Germline CDR1 reads MNHEY; CDR2 reads SVGEGT. The germline V and J ends were trimmed by 6 bases and 7 bases, with 13 bases remaining between them. This chain's CDR3 is CASRDAGEEQYV. CDR3 nucleotides: TGTGCCAGCAGGGACGCAGGGGAAGAGCAGTACGTC.

This clonotype occurred many times. The chain carries TRBV3-1 and TRBJ1-6, with a tentative D call TRBD1 (5 bases). The V end lost 4 bases, the J end lost 7 bases, and 20 bases lay between the germline ends. CDR1 is LGHDT and CDR2 is YNNKEL in the germline V gene (reference sequence). CDR3 length: 17 residues. CDR3 nucleotide sequence: TGTGCCAGCAGCCTTAGCCCCCCCCCGGGGCAAAATTCACCCCTCCACTTT. Protein: CASSLSPPPGQNSPLHF.

This clonotype was seen more than once but under ten times. The chain uses TRBV20-1 and TRBJ2-1; 7 bases match TRBD1. The CDR3 totals 16 residues. After removal of 6 bases from V and 3 bases from J, the junction contained 14 bases not matched to a gene. Germline V lookup: CDR1 DFQATT, CDR2 SNEGSKA (reference sequence). CDR3 protein: CSATAIAGGFYNEQFF. The CDR3 nucleotides are TGCAGTGCCACCGCCATCGCAGGGGGTTTCTACAATGAGCAGTTCTTC.

The CDR3 coding sequence is TGCGCCAGCAGGGGGTCCTACTATGGCTACACCTTC. Translation gives CASRGSYYGYTF. The V and J genes are TRBV4-1 and TRBJ1-2; D gene unclear. This CDR3 has 12 residues. V shed 6 bases and J shed 3 bases, with 8 bases lying between them. In germline, CDR1 is MGHRA, CDR2 YSYEKL.

The chain has TRBV4-1 and TRBJ2-2; D is tentatively TRBD1 or TRBD2 (5 bases each). Per germline, CDR1 MGHRA and CDR2 YSYEKL. Trimming took 1 base from V and 7 from J, leaving 13 bases between them. The CDR3 is 15 residues long. The CDR3 sequence: CASSQAGIRGGELFF. The CDR3 coding sequence is TGCGCCAGCAGCCAAGCGGGAATAAGGGGCGGGGAGCTGTTTTTT.

This clonotype came up a few times. The chain uses TRBV29-1 and TRBJ1-2; TRBD1 agrees at 12 bases. CDR1 and CDR2 (germline): SQVTM, ANQGSEA. The CDR3 is made up of 13 amino acids. V shed 4 bases, J shed 5 bases, and the junction held 2 bases outside the gene matches. The CDR3 nucleotides are TGCAGCGTTGGGGACAGGGGGCTTTATGGCTACACCTTC. Translation gives CSVGDRGLYGYTF.

The gene calls are TRBV18 and TRBJ2-7; 9 bases are a match to TRBD1. CDR1 KGHSH and CDR2 LQKENI come from the germline V gene. Trimming at V came to 4 bases and at J to 4 bases, leaving 11 bases not matched to a gene. The CDR3 has 16 residues. CDR3 region: CASSLLPTGGRYEQYF. CDR3 bases: TGTGCCAGCTCACTACTACCCACAGGGGGCCGGTACGAGCAGTACTTC.

The rearrangement links TRBV9 to TRBJ2-5; the D gene is possibly TRBD1 (7 bases). This CDR3 contains 14 residues. The germline CDR1 and CDR2 sequences are SGDLS and YYNGEE. With 2 bases removed from V and 5 bases from J, the gap between germline ends came to 13 bases. The chain's CDR3 is CASSVRGAGETQYF. As DNA, the CDR3 is TGTGCCAGCAGCGTCAGGGGGGCCGGGGAGACCCAGTACTTC.

In this sample, this clonotype turned up many times. This rearrangement joins TRBV12-3 or TRBV12-4 to TRBJ2-6; D gene uncertain. The CDR3 is made up of 15 amino acids. V was pared by 5 bases and J by 0 bases, with 8 bases between. Here the CDR3 DNA reads TGTGCCAGCAGTCCTCAAATCTCTGGGGCCAACGTCCTGACTTTC. Its protein product is CASSPQISGANVLTF.

The chain has TRBV6-4 and TRBJ2-1, with a possible D match to TRBD1 (6 bases). The germline V gene has CDR1 MRHNA and CDR2 SNTAGT. Trimming took off 2 bases at V and 7 bases at J, with 9 bases between the two ends. The CDR3 contains 13 residues. In DNA, the CDR3 is TGTGCCAGCAGTGACGCCAGGGGAAATGAGCAGTTCTTC. This gives the protein CASSDARGNEQFF.

The chain carries TRBV20-1 and TRBJ2-3; 11 bases match TRBD1. CDR1 and CDR2 from the germline V gene are DFQATT and SNEGSKA (reference sequence). Losses at the gene ends were 5 bases for V and 7 bases for J; bases not matched to a gene: 5. This CDR3 has 13 amino acids. CDR3 coding DNA: TGCAGTGCTCCCGGGACAGGGGGAAATACGCAGTATTTT. This gives the protein CSAPGTGGNTQYF.

The rearrangement links TRBV5-1 to TRBJ2-7, with unresolved D. The CDR3 is 14 amino acids. The V gene's germline CDR1 is SGHRS and CDR2 YFSETQ. The V gene lost 0 bases and the J gene lost 3 bases, with 10 bases spanning the gap. The CDR3 region is CASSLASRNYEQYF. The CDR3 region has the DNA TGCGCCAGCAGCTTGGCCAGCAGGAACTACGAGCAGTACTTC. Full variable domain (rest looked up from reference TRBV5-1 and TRBJ2-7): KAGVTQTPRYLIKTRGQQVTLSCSPISGHRSVSWYQQTPGQGLQFLFEYFSETQRNKGNFPGRFSGRQFSNSRSEMNVSTLELGDSALYLCASSLASRNYEQYFGPGTRLTVT.

The table lists this clonotype with a few counts. Because the CDR3's place on the DNA is in doubt, the DNA is left out and the CDR3 is given as listed by TCRdb. V and J are TRBV20-1 and TRBJ2-3; no check of the table's D call, TRBD2, against the DNA was made. Looked up from germline, CDR1 is DFQATT and CDR2 is SNEGSKA (reference sequence). The length of the CDR3 is 17 amino acids, counting both ends. CDR3 sequence: CSARAFGEGLRTDTQYF.

The sample holds a few counts of this clonotype. The chain combines TRBV5-1 with TRBJ2-7; D uncertain. The V end lost 0 bases, the J end lost 1 base, and 5 bases lay between the germline ends. The CDR3 has 13 amino acids. Germline-derived CDR1 and CDR2 are SGHRS and YFSETQ. Here the CDR3 DNA reads TGCGCCAGCAGCTTGGTCAGGTCCTACGAGCAGTACTTC. This sequence encodes CASSLVRSYEQYF.

This clonotype was recorded only once. The CDR3 loop reads CASSLLAGVSTGELFF. The CDR3, as DNA: TGTGCCAGCAGTTTATTAGCGGGGGTATCCACCGGGGAGCTGTTTTTT. The chain recombines TRBV27 with TRBJ2-2; TRBD2 agrees at 9 bases. Germline-derived CDR1 and CDR2 are MNHEY and SMNVEV (reference sequence). With V trimmed by 1 base and J by 4 bases, 4 bases remained unmatched. CDR3 length: 16 residues.

This clonotype came up a few times. The chain joins TRBV3-1 to TRBJ1-4; no reliable D call. Germline loops: CDR1 LGHDT, CDR2 YNNKEL (reference sequence). V gave up 0 bases and J gave up 4 bases, with 15 bases separating them. The CDR3 runs to 17 residues. Here the CDR3 DNA reads TGTGCCAGCAGCCAAGATGGATTCGGGAGGGATAATGAAAAACTGTTTTTT. Residues: CASSQDGFGRDNEKLFF.

This clonotype was counted only a few times. V is TRBV7-9 and J is TRBJ2-1, with 9 positions matching TRBD1. J was trimmed by 7 bases and V by 6 bases; bases with no gene match: 10. Germline CDR1 and CDR2: SEHNR and FQNEAQ (reference sequence). CDR3 length: 15 amino acids. CDR3 region: CASSRQGGGLNEQFF. In DNA, the CDR3 is TGTGCCAGCAGTCGACAGGGGGGAGGCTTGAATGAGCAGTTCTTC.